Listed below are T cell receptor beta chains from one sample, sequenced in a study of shared clonotypes between healthy human individuals. TCRdb keeps only in-frame clones here, not all; method: immunoSEQ multiplex PCR. The sample holds around 2.5 million clones, approximately 94% seen once. The sequenced material came from naive CD4+ T cells from PBMCs. The receptor source for this set is a young man in good health. Some clones in this sample may be carry-over from other donors' samples. CDR3s include the opening cysteine and the closing phenylalanine or tryptophan. A D gene is named only where the DNA matches it firmly. Only part of the rows carry a size: once, few, many, or a class if the clone is expanded.

V gene	D gene	J gene	clone size	CDR3 DNA	CDR3 protein
TRBV27	TRBD2	TRBJ2-1	-	TGTGCCAGCAGTTTATCGCTGGCGGGAGCCCCGTTCTTC	CASSLSLAGAPFF
TRBV6-1	-	TRBJ1-2	-	TGTGCCAGCGTCCGATCGGCAGGCTATGGCTACACCTTC	CASVRSAGYGYTF
TRBV7-3	TRBD2	TRBJ2-2	-	TGTGCCAGCAGCCCATCCGGGAGGACGAACACCGGGGAGCTGTTTTTT	CASSPSGRTNTGELFF
TRBV2	-	TRBJ2-1	-	TGTGCCAGCAGTACCGGGACTTCCCTCGGGAATGAGCAGTTCTTC	CASSTGTSLGNEQFF
TRBV29-1	-	TRBJ2-1	-	TGCAGCGTTGAAGACTTTGGCGGAATGATTAACAATGAGCAGTTCTTC	CSVEDFGGMINNEQFF
TRBV9	-	TRBJ2-3	-	TGTGCCAGCAGCGTATATTCAGGGGCCTCAGATACGCAGTATTTT	CASSVYSGASDTQYF
TRBV5-8	TRBD1	TRBJ2-5	-	TGTGCCAGCAGCCTGGGACAGGAAAGACCCCAGTACTTC	CASSLGQERPQYF
TRBV27	-	TRBJ2-2	-	TGTGCCAGCAGGGCACAGAGGGACACCGGGGAGCTGTTTTTT	CASRAQRDTGELFF
TRBV16	TRBD1	TRBJ2-7	-	TGTGCCAGCAGCCAATCCAGGGCAGGGGGAGAAGGCGAGCAGTACTTC	CASSQSRAGGEGEQYF
TRBV7-9	TRBD2	TRBJ2-1	-	TGTGCCAGCAGCCCGACTAGCGGGAGGTACAATGAGCAGTTCTTC	CASSPTSGRYNEQFF
TRBV7-2	-	TRBJ2-2	-	TGTGCCAGCAGCGAACAGGGCCCGAACACCGGGGAGCTGTTTTTT	CASSEQGPNTGELFF
TRBV6-5	-	TRBJ2-5	-	TGTGCCAGCAGTTACTCGACGGGAACAAGAGAGACCCAGTACTTC	CASSYSTGTRETQYF
TRBV5-1	-	TRBJ1-4	-	TGCGCCAGCAGCTTGGGGTTACAGGGATGGGCTGAAAAACTGTTTTTT	CASSLGLQGWAEKLFF
TRBV7-9	-	TRBJ1-2	-	TGTGCCAGCAGCTTACAGTCGGTGGGTGGCTACACCTTC	CASSLQSVGGYTF
TRBV28	-	TRBJ2-3	-	TGTGCCAGCAGTTTGGGAGGTTTGGATACGCAGTATTTT	CASSLGGLDTQYF
TRBV6-1	-	TRBJ1-2	-	TGTGCCAGCAGTGATCGTGTCGGCTATGGCTACACCTTC	CASSDRVGYGYTF
TRBV30	TRBD2	TRBJ2-1	once	TGTGCCTGGAGTGTAGCGGGAGTCGGAGAGCAGTTCTTC	CAWSVAGVGEQFF
TRBV7-6	-	TRBJ2-2	-	TGTGCCAGCAGCCAAGCGGCCCCCACCGGGGAGCTGTTTTTT	CASSQAAPTGELFF
TRBV5-1	TRBD1	TRBJ1-1	-	TGCGCCAGCAGCAGGGGACAGGGAGTAGGTACTGAAGCTTTCTTT	CASSRGQGVGTEAFF
TRBV12-5	-	TRBJ2-7	-	TGTGCTAGTGAGGCAGCGCCCAGCTCCTACGAGCAGTACTTC	CASEAAPSSYEQYF
TRBV25-1	-	TRBJ2-5	-	TGTGCCAGCAGTGAAGGAGGGTCAGGACTGGTGGAGACCCAGTACTTC	CASSEGGSGLVETQYF
TRBV7-2	-	TRBJ1-3	-	TGTGCCAGCAGCTTCGAACCAGGGAGGGGAAACACCATATATTTT	CASSFEPGRGNTIYF
TRBV4-3	TRBD1	TRBJ1-1	-	TGCGCCAGCAGCCAAGAGAGGGGACAGCCGAGGGCTTTCTTT	CASSQERGQPRAFF
TRBV5-1	-	TRBJ2-1	-	TGCGCCAGCAGCTTAACAGAGAGCTCCTACAATGAGCAGTTCTTC	CASSLTESSYNEQFF
TRBV7-8	-	TRBJ1-1	-	TGTGCCAGCAGCTTAACTGACGGGCTTCGCGCTTTCTTT	CASSLTDGLRAFF
TRBV7-2	-	TRBJ2-1	-	TGTGCCAGCAGCTTAGAGGGTGAGCAGTTCTTC	CASSLEGEQFF
TRBV7-9	-	TRBJ2-1	-	TGTGCCAGCAGCTCCCGGGGAGGCTTCCCCTACAATGAGCAGTTCTTC	CASSSRGGFPYNEQFF
TRBV6-1	TRBD1	TRBJ1-2	-	TGTGCCAGCAGTGGTCAGACACCGGGACAGGGGGTCTATGGCTACACCTTC	CASSGQTPGQGVYGYTF
TRBV5-4	-	TRBJ2-5	-	TGTGCCAGCAGCCCCTTTCCGAAGGGTCAAGAGACCCAGTACTTC	CASSPFPKGQETQYF
TRBV6-5	TRBD1	TRBJ2-3	-	TGTGCCAGCAGCCGGGACAGGATCGTCACAGATACGCAGTATTTT	CASSRDRIVTDTQYF
TRBV19	-	TRBJ1-3	-	TGTGCCAGTAGTAGACAGCGAAACACCATATATTTT	CASSRQRNTIYF
TRBV7-2	TRBD2	TRBJ2-7	-	TGTGCCAGCAGCTCTCTAGCGGGAGTTTGGTACGAGCAGTACTTC	CASSSLAGVWYEQYF
TRBV4-1	-	TRBJ1-2	-	TGCGCCAGCAGCCAAGAAGACAGCCGCCGGGATGGCTACACCTTC	CASSQEDSRRDGYTF
TRBV7-3	TRBD2	TRBJ2-5	-	TGTGCCAGCAGCTTACGGAAACGGGAGGGTGCAGAGACCCAGTACTTC	CASSLRKREGAETQYF
TRBV9	-	TRBJ1-2	-	TGTGCCAGCAGCCCTAACTGGAGATGGGATGGCTACACCTTC	CASSPNWRWDGYTF